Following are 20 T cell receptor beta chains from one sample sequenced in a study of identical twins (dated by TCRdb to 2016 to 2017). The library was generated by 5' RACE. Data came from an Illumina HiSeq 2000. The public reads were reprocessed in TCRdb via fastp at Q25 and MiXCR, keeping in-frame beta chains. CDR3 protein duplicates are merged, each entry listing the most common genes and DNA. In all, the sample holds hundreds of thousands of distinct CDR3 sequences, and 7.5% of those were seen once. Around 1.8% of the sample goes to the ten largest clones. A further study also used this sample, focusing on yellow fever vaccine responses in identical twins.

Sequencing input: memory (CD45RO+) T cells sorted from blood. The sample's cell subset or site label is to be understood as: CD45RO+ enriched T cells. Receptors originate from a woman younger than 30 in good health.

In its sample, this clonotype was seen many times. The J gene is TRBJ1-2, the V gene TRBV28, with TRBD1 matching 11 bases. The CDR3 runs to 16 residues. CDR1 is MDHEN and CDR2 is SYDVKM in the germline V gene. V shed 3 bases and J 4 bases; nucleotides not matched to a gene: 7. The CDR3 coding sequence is TGTGCCAGCAGTTTCTCGAGGACAGGGGGCTCCTATGGCTACACCTTC. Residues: CASSFSRTGGSYGYTF.

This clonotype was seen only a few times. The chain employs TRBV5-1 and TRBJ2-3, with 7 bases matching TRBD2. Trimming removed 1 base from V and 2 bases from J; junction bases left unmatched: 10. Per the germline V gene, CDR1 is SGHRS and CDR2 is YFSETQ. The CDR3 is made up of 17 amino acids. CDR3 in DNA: TGCGCCAGCAGCTTGCGGGCTAGCGGACTACTCACAGATACGCAGTATTTT. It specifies CASSLRASGLLTDTQYF.

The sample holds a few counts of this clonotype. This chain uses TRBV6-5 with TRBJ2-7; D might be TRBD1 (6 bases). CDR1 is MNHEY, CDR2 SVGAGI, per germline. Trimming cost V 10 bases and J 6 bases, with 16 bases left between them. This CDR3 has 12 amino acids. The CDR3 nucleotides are TGTGCCACCGACAATCGAGGGGGCGAGCAGTACTTC. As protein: CATDNRGGEQYF.

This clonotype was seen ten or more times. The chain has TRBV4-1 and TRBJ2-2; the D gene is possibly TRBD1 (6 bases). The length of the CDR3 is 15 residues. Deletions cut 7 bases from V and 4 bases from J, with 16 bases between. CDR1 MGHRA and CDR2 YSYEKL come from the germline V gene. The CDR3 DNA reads TGCGCCAGCACCCCAGGGGCTTCAACCACCGGGGAGCTGTTTTTT. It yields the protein CASTPGASTTGELFF.

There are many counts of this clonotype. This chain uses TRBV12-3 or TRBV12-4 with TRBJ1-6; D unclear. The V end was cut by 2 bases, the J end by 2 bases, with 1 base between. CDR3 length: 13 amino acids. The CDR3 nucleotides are TGTGCCAGCAGTTTAACCTATAATTCACCCCTCCACTTT. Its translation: CASSLTYNSPLHF.

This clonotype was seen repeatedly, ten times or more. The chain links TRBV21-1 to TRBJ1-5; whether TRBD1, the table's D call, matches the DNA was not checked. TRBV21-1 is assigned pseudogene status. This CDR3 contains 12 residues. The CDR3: CARDRGTQPQHF. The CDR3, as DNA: TGTGCCAGGGACAGGGGGACTCAGCCCCAGCATTTT.

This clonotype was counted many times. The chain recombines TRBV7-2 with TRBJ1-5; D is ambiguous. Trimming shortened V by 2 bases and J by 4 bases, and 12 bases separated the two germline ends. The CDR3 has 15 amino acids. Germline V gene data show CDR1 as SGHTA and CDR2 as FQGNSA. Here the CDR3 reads CASSLLWMPNQPQHF. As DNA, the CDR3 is TGTGCCAGCAGCTTATTATGGATGCCTAATCAGCCCCAGCATTTT.

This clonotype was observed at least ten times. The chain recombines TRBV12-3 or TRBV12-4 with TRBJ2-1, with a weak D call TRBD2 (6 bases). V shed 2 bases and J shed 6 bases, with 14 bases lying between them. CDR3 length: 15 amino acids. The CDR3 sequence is CASSLRLGGSNEQFF. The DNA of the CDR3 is TGTGCCAGCAGTTTACGGCTCGGGGGAAGCAATGAGCAGTTCTTC.

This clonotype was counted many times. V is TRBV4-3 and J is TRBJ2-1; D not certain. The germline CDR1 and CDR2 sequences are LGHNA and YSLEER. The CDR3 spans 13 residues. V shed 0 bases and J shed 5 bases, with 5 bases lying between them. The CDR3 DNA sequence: TGCGCCAGCAGCCAAGAGCATCACAATGAGCAGTTCTTC. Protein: CASSQEHHNEQFF.

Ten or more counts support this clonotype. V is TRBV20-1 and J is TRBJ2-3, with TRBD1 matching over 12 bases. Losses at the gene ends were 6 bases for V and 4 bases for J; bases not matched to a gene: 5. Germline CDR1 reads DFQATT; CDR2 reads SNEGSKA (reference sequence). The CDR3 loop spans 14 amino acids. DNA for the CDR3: TGCAGTGCCGCCGGGACAGGGGGCGCAGATACGCAGTATTTT. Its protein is CSAAGTGGADTQYF.

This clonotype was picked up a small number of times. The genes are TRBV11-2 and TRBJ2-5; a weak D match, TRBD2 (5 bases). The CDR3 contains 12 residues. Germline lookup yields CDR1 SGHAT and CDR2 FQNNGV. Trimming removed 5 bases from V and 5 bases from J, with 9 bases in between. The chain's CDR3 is CASSQSGETQYF. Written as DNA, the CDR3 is TGTGCCAGCAGCCAATCGGGGGAGACCCAGTACTTC.

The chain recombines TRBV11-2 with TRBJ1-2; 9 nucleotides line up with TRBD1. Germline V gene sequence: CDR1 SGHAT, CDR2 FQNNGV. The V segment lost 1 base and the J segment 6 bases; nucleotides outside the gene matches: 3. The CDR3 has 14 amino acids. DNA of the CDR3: TGTGCCAGCAGCTTAGCACAGGGGGCCGATGGCTACACCTTC. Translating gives CASSLAQGADGYTF.

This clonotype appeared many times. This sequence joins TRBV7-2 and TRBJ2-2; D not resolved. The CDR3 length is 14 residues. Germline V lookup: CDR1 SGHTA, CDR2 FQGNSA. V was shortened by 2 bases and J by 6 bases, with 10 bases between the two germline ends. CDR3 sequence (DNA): TGTGCCAGCAGCTTAAACAGTTGGGCCGGGGAGCTGTTTTTT. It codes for CASSLNSWAGELFF.

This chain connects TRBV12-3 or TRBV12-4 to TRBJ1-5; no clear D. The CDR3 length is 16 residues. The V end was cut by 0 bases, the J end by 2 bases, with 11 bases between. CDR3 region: CASSLAPPGGNQPQHF. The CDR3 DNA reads TGTGCCAGCAGTTTAGCTCCTCCGGGTGGCAATCAGCCCCAGCATTTT.

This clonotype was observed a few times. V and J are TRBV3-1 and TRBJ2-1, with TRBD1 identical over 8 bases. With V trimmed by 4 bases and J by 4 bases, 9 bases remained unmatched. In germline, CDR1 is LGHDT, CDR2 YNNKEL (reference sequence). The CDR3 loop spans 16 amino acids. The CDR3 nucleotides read TGTGCCAGCAGCCGCCGGCCGACAGGGGTTTACAATGAGCAGTTCTTC. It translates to CASSRRPTGVYNEQFF.

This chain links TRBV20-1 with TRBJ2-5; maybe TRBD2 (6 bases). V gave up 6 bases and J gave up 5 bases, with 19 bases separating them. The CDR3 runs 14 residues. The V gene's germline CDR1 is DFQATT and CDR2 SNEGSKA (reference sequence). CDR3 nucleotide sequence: TGCAGTGCCTGGAGAGATATCGGGAGCGAGACCCAGTACTTC. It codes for CSAWRDIGSETQYF.

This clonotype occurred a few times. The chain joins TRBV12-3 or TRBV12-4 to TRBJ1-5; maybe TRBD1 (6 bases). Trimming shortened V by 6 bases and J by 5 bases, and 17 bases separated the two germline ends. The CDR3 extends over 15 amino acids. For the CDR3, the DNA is TGTGCCAGCAGCCGTAGTGGGGGGCAGCATCAGCCCCAGCATTTT. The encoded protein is CASSRSGGQHQPQHF.

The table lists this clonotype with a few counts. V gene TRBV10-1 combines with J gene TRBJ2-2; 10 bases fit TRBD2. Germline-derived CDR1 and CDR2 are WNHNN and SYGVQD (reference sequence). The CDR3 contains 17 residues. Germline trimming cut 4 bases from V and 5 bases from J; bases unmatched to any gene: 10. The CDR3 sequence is CASSGRASGSRTGELFF. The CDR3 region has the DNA TGCGCCAGCAGTGGAAGGGCTAGCGGGAGTAGAACCGGGGAGCTGTTTTTT.

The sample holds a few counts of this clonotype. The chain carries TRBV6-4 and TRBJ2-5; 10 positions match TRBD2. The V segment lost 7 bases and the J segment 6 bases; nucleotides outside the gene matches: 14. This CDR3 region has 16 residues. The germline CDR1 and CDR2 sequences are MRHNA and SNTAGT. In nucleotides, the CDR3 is TGTGCCAGCATTCGGACTAGCGGCGGGTCAGGAAAGACCCAGTACTTC. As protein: CASIRTSGGSGKTQYF.

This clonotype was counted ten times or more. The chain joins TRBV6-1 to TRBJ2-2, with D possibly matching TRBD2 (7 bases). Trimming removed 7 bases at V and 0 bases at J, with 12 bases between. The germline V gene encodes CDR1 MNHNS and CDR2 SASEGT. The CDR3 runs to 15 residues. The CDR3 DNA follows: TGTGCCAGCACCAGGGGACTATCGAACACCGGGGAGCTGTTTTTT. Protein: CASTRGLSNTGELFF.